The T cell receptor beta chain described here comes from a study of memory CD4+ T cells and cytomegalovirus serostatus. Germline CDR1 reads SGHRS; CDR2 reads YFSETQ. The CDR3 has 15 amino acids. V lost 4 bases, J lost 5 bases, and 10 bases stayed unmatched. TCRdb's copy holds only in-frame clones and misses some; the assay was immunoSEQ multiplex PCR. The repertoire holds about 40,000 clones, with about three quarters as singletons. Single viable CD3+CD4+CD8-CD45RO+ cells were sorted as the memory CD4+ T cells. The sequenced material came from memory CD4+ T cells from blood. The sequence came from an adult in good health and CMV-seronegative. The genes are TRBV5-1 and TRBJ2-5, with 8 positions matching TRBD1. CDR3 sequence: CASSITGGEWETQYF. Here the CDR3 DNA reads TGCGCCAGCAGCATAACAGGGGGAGAATGGGAGACCCAGTACTTC.